This T cell receptor beta chain was profiled in a study of spatial heterogeneity in lung cancer (dated by TCRdb to about 2019). For the study in its entirety: Beta-chain transcripts were consistently detected in greater numbers than alpha-chain transcripts, which likely reflects a higher abundance of beta-chain transcripts. In the raw uncorrected reads, each unique combination of TCR and UMI appeared more than ten times on average. TCR alpha and beta repertoires were quantitatively compared across multiple tumor regions, matched nontumor lung and blood in non-small cell lung cancer. Nonsynonymous mutation counts, determined by whole-exome sequencing of tumor tissue, were related to TCR repertoire features. Both alpha and beta chains were TCR-sequenced in samples taken at surgery, namely 220 tumor regions, approximately 63 matched nontumor lung samples and roughly 56 PBMC samples. What the research found in general, with its limitations: Ubiquitous expanded tumor TCRs were found in blood more often at tumor resection than at routine follow-up. Confirming at a functional level the hypothesis that regional TCRs recognize regional mutations was considered to require additional single-cell paired TCR alpha and beta sequencing.

Libraries came from 5' RACE. The instrument was a NextSeq 500. In the TCR library protocol, a unique molecular identifier was attached to each TCR cDNA molecule so that PCR and sequencing errors could be corrected. The original methods were these. TCR identification, UMI-based error correction and CDR3 extraction were performed with Decombinator tools. Expanded TCRs were defined as those above a frequency of 2 per 1,000, corresponding to the top 1% of the tumor frequency distribution. Rényi diversity was computed with the R vegan package after subsampling each repertoire 100 times to 5,000 TCRs. To build CDR3 similarity networks, amino acid triplet string-kernel similarity was used, and CDR3s were connected when their pairwise similarity was above 0.82. The public reads were run again by TCRdb, first through fastp at Q25 and then through MiXCR, and only productive beta chains were kept. Each CDR3 protein appears once, grouped with its most common genes and DNA. It is TCRdb's table, rather than the study itself, that gives the V and J calls and clone size. This sample lists roughly 48,000 distinct CDR3 sequences; about 5.8% were detected once. The top ten hold roughly 10% of the sample.

At the junction V is shortened by 5 bases and J by 1 base, with 12 bases in between. Sequences DFQATT (CDR1) and SNEGSKA (CDR2) are obtained from the germline V gene (reference sequence). From the cysteine through the phenylalanine, the CDR3 covers 13 amino acids. Only the CDR3 part of the read is kept: 39 bases, read in frame from the first base. Taken with the paper, the label for time point translates to: sample taken at primary tumor resection. Samples were obtained from 70 to 85 patients with early-stage, untreated non-small cell lung cancer from the lung TRACERx cohort. Without any cell sorting, TCR sequencing was performed on whole RNA extracted either from tumor and nontumor lung tissue or from cryopreserved PBMC samples. A patient was chosen for TCR sequencing only when enough RNA was available from at least two tumor regions. About this clonotype: No cognate antigen has been identified for it. No much larger clonotype is one base removed from it; base qualities were not supplied.

The source is a male donor with early-stage non-small cell lung cancer. This specimen was PBMCs, taken at surgery. The rearranged segments are TRBV20-1 and TRBJ2-7; D gene: possibly TRBD1, on 6 matching bases. The DNA is as follows: TGCAGTGCTCGGGCGGACAGATCCTACGAGCAGTACTTC. It codes for CSARADRSYEQYF.